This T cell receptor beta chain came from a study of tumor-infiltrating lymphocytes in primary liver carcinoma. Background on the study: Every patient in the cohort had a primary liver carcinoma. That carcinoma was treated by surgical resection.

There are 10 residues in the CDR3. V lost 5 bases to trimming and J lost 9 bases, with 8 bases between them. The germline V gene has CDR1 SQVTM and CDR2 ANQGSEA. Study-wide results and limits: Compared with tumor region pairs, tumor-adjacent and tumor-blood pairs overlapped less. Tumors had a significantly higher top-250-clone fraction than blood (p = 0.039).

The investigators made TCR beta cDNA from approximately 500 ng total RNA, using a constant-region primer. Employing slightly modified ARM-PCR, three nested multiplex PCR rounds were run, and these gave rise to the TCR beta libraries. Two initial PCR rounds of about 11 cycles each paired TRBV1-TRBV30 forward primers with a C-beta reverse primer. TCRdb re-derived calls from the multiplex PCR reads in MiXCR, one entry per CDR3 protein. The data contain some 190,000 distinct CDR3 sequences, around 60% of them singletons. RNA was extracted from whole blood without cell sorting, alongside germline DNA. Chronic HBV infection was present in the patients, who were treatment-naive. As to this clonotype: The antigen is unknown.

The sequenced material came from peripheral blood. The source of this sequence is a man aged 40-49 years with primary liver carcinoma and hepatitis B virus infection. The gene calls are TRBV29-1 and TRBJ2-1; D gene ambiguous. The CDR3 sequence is CSVRAREQFF. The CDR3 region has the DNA TGCAGCGTTAGGGCGCGTGAGCAGTTCTTC.